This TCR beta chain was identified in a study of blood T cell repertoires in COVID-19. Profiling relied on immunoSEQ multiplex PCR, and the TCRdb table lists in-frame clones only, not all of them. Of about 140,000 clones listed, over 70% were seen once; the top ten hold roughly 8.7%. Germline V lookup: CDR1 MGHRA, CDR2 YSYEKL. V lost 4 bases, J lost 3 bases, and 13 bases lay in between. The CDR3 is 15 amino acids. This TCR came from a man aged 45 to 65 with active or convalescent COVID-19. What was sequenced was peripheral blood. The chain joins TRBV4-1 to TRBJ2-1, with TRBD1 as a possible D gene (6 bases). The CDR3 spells CASSRQTGYYNEQFF. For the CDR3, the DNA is TGCGCCAGCAGCCGCCAGACAGGTTACTACAATGAGCAGTTCTTC.